This entry features one T cell receptor beta chain sequence. Its target is unknown. For the second PCR, which ran for 7 to 11 cycles, a sample-barcoded 5' primer and a J-beta primer mix were used. In TCRdb, the 5' RACE reads were re-called with MiXCR into one record per CDR3 protein. The sample contains 600,000 to 1,000,000 distinct CDR3 sequences, roughly 64% of which appear only once. This sample is part of a study of blood T cells in healthy people across ages. Whole-study results and caveats: The fall in TCR beta diversity per million T cells was roughly linear with age.

V lost 3 bases and J 11 bases, leaving 25 bases between the germline ends. This CDR3 is 16 amino acids long. Germline values: CDR1 MNHNS, CDR2 SASEGT. V gene TRBV6-1 combines with J gene TRBJ2-5; the D gene could be TRBD1 or TRBD2 (6 bases each). The material sequenced was blood. The receptor comes from a man aged 30-40 years in good health. CDR3 sequence (DNA): TGTGCCAGCAGTGACTCCCTCGGAGGAGGGGGGAATGAGCAGTACTTC. It codes for CASSDSLGGGGNEQYF.